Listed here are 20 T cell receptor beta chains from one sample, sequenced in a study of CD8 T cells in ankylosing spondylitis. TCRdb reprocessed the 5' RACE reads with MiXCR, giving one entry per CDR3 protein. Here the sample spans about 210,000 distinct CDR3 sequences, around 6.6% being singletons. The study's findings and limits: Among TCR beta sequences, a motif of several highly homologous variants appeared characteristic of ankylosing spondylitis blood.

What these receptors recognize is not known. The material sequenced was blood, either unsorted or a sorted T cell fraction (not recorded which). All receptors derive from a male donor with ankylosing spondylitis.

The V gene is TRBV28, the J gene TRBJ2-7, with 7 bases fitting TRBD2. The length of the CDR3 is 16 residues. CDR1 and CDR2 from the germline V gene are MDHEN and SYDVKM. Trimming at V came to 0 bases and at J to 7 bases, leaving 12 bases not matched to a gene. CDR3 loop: CASSLWQGIGAGEQYF. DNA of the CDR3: TGTGCCAGCAGTTTATGGCAGGGAATTGGAGCGGGGGAGCAGTACTTC.

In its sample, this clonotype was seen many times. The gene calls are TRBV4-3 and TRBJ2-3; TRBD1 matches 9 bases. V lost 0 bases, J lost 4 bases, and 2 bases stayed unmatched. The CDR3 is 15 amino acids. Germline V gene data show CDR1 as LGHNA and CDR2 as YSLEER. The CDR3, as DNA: TGCGCCAGCAGCCAAGAACGACAGGGGGCAGATACGCAGTATTTT. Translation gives CASSQERQGADTQYF.

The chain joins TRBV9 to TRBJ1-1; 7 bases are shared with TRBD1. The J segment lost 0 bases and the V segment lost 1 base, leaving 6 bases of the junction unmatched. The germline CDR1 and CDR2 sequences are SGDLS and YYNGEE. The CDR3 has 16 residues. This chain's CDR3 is CASSVRRDSMNTEAFF. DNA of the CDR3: TGTGCCAGCAGCGTACGTCGGGACAGCATGAACACTGAAGCTTTCTTT. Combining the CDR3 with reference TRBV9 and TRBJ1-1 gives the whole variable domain DSGVTQTPKHLITATGQRVTLRCSPRSGDLSVYWYQQSLDQGLQFLIQYYNGEERAKGNILERFSAQQFPDLHSELNLSSLELGDSALYFCASSVRRDSMNTEAFFGQGTRLTVV.

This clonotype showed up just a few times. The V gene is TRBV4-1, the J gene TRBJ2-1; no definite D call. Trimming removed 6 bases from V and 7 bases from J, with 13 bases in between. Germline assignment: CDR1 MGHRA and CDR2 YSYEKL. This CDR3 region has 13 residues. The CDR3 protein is CASSLVGGNEQFF. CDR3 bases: TGCGCCAGCAGTCTCGTAGGTGGTAATGAGCAGTTCTTC.

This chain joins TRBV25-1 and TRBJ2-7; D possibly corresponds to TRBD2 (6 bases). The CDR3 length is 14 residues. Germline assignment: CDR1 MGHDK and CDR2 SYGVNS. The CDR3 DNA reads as TGTGCGACGGCCTCAGTGGTATTCGGGGGAGAGCAGTACTTC. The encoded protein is CATASVVFGGEQYF.

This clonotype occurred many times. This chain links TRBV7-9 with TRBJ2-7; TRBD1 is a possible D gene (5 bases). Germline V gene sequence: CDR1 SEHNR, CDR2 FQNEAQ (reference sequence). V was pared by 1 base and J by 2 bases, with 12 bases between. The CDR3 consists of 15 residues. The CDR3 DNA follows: TGTGCCAGCAGCTTAGGGACCAGGGAAACCTACGAGCAGTACTTC. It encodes CASSLGTRETYEQYF.

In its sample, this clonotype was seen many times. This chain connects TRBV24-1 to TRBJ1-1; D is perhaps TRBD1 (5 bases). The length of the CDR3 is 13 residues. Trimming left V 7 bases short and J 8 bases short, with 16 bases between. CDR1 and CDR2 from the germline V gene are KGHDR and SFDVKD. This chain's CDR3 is CATSSPGWGEAFF. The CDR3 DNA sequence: TGTGCCACCAGCTCACCCGGTTGGGGCGAAGCTTTCTTT.

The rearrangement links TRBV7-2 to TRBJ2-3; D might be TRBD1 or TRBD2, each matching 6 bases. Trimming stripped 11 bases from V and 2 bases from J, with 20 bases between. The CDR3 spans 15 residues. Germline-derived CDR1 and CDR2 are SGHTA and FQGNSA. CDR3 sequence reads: CAEHNEGGPTDTQYF. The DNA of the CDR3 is TGTGCCGAACACAACGAGGGGGGTCCCACAGATACGCAGTATTTT.

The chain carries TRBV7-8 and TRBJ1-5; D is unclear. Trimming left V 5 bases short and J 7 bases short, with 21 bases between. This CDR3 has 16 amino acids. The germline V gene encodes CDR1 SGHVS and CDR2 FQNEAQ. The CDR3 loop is CASSPAGLGDHQPQHF. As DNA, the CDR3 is TGTGCCAGCAGCCCGGCGGGGTTGGGAGACCACCAGCCCCAGCATTTT.

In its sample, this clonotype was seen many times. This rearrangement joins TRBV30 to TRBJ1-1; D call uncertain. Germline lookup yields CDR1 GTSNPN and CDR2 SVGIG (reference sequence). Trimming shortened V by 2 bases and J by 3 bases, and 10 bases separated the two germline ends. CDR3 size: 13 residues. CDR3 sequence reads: CAWSSSRDTEAFF. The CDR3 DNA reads TGTGCCTGGAGTTCCTCCCGGGACACTGAAGCTTTCTTT.

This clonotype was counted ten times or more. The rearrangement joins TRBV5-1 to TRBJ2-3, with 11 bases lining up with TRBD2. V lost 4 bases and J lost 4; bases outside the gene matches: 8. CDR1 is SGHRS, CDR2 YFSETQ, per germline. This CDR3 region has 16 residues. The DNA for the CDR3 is TGCGCCAGCAGCCCAGGACTAGCGGGTCGGGCAGATACGCAGTATTTT. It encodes CASSPGLAGRADTQYF.

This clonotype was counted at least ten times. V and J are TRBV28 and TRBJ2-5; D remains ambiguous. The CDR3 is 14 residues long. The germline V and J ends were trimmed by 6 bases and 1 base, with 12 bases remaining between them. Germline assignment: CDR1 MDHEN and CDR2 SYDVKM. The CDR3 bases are TGTGCCAGCAGGCGCGGTTATTCCCAAGAGACCCAGTACTTC. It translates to CASRRGYSQETQYF.

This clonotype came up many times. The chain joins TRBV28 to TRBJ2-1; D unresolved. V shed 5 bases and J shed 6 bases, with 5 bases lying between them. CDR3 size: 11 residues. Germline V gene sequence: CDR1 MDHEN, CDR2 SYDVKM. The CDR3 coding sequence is TGTGCCAGCAGTGCCCGCAATGAGCAGTTCTTC. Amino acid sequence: CASSARNEQFF.

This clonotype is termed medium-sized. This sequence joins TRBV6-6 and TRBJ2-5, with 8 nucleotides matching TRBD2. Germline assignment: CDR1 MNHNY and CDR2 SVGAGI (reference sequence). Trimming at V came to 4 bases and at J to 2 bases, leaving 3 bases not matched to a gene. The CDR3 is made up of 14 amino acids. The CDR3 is CASSFVAGQETQYF. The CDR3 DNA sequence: TGTGCCAGCAGTTTCGTAGCGGGACAAGAGACCCAGTACTTC.

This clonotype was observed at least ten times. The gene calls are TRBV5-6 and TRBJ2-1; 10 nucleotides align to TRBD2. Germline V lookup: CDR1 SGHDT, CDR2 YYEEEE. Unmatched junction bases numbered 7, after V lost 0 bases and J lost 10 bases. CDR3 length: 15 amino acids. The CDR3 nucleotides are TGTGCCAGCAGCTTGGCACTAGCGGGAATCTGGGAGCAGTTCTTC. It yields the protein CASSLALAGIWEQFF. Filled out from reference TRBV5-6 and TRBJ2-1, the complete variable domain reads DAGVTQSPTHLIKTRGQQVTLRCSPKSGHDTVSWYQQALGQGPQFIFQYYEEEERQRGNFPDRFSGHQFPNYSSELNVNALLLGDSALYLCASSLALAGIWEQFFGPGTRLTVL.

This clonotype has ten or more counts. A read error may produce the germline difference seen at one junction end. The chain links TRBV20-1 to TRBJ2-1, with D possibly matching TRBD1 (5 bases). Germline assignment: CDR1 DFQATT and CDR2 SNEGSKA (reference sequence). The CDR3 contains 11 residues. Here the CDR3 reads CSAGVGVFAVF. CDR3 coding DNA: TGCAGTGCTGGGGTAGGGGTGTTCGCGGTCTTC.

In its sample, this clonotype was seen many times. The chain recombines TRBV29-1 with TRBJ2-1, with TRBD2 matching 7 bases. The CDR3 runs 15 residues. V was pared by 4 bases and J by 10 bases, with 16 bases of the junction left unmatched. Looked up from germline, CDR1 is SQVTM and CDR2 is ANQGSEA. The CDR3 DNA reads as TGCAGCGTTGTACTAGCGACGGATTCGGAATGGGAGCAGTTCTTC. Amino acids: CSVVLATDSEWEQFF.

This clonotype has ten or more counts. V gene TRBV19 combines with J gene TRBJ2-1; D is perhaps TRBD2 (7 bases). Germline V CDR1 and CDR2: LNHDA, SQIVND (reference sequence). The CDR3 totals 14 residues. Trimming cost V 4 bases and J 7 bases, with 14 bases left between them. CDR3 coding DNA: TGTGCCAGTAGTAGGGAGGGGGAGGTAAATGAGCAGTTCTTC. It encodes CASSREGEVNEQFF.

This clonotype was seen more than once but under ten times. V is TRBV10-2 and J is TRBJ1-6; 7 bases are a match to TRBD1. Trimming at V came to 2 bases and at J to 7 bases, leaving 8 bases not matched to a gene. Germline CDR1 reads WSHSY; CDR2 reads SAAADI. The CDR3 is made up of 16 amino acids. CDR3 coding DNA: TGCGCCAGCAGTGAGACCCGGACAGGTGGGAATTCACCCCTCCACTTT. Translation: CASSETRTGGNSPLHF.

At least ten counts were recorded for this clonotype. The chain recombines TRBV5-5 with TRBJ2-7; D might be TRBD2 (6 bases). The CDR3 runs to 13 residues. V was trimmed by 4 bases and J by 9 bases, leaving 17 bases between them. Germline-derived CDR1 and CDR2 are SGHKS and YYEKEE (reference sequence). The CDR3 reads CASSKWDLQGQYF. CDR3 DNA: TGTGCCAGCAGCAAATGGGACTTACAAGGGCAGTACTTC.